A selection of T cell receptor beta chains follows, all from one sample in a study of T cells in Graves' hyperthyroidism and ophthalmopathy. One entry per CDR3 protein, called by TCRdb with MiXCR from the multiplex PCR reads. Of approximately 400,000 distinct CDR3 sequences detected, 15% to 19% appear once; the ten largest clones hold roughly 7.7%. Material: blood. Every receptor here comes from a woman aged 18-35 years with Graves' hyperthyroidism. Each CDR3 is given with its conserved first and last residue. The order of the fields is D gene, clone size, J gene, V gene, CDR3 protein, CDR3 DNA. A D gene is named only where the DNA matches it firmly. Clone size, where shown, is once, few, many, or a class for clones that have expanded.

TRBD2,many,TRBJ2-7,TRBV7-9,CASSSSGTSYEQYF,TGTGCCAGCAGCTCTAGCGGGACTTCCTACGAGCAGTACTTC
.,once,TRBJ2-2,TRBV6-1,CASSDEAINTGELFF,TGTGCCAGCAGTGATGAGGCGATAAACACCGGGGAGCTGTTTTTT
.,many,TRBJ1-2,TRBV20-1,CSARSTGTHYGYTF,TGCAGTGCTAGAAGTACAGGGACCCACTATGGCTACACCTTC
TRBD1,many,TRBJ2-5,TRBV6-1,CASSWDRLIKTQYF,TGTGCCAGCAGTTGGGACAGGCTGATAAAGACCCAGTACTTC
.,many,TRBJ2-3,TRBV2,CASSDRVAATDTQYF,TGTGCCAGCAGTGATCGGGTAGCGGCCACAGATACGCAGTATTTT
.,.,TRBJ1-5,TRBV2,CASRRVMDNQPQHF,TGTGCCAGCAGGCGGGTCATGGACAATCAGCCCCAGCATTTT
.,.,TRBJ2-2,TRBV19,CASSYRPETGELFF,TGTGCCAGTAGCTATAGGCCAGAAACCGGGGAGCTGTTTTTT
TRBD1,many,TRBJ2-2,TRBV28,CASRNGLDRGDGELFF,TGTGCCAGCAGGAATGGCCTGGACAGGGGGGACGGGGAGCTGTTTTTT
.,.,TRBJ2-7,TRBV5-1,CASEGRGTYEQYF,TGCGCCAGCGAGGGCAGGGGCACCTACGAGCAGTACTTC
TRBD1,many,TRBJ1-3,TRBV2,CASSARDRESGNTIYF,TGTGCCAGCAGTGCTCGGGACAGGGAATCAGGAAACACCATATATTTT
.,.,TRBJ2-7,TRBV11-3,CASSPRLGAVLHEQYF,TGTGCCAGCAGCCCCAGACTAGGGGCGGTTTTGCACGAGCAGTACTTC
.,many,TRBJ2-2,TRBV14,CASSLLLYTGELFF,TGTGCCAGCAGTCTATTATTGTACACCGGGGAGCTGTTTTTT
TRBD2,many,TRBJ2-3,TRBV9,CASSVSGGGTDTQYF,TGTGCCAGCAGCGTAAGCGGGGGGGGCACAGATACGCAGTATTTT
.,.,TRBJ2-5,TRBV11-2,CASSPWGELQETQYF,TGTGCCAGCAGCCCGTGGGGGGAACTACAAGAGACCCAGTACTTC
TRBD1,many,TRBJ1-4,TRBV20-1,CSVTSGTDNEKLFF,TGCAGTGTTACATCCGGGACAGATAATGAAAAACTGTTTTTT
TRBD2,.,TRBJ2-1,TRBV15,CATSRDEGGRPFF,TGTGCCACCAGCAGAGATGAGGGCGGGAGGCCGTTCTTC
TRBD2,many,TRBJ2-7,TRBV19,CASTGSRRENNEQYF,TGTGCCAGTACTGGGAGCCGGCGGGAGAACAACGAGCAGTACTTC
.,few,TRBJ2-5,TRBV20-1,CSARWYGGETQYF,TGCAGTGCTAGGTGGTACGGTGGAGAGACCCAGTACTTC
TRBD1,many,TRBJ2-7,TRBV6-2/TRBV6-3,CASGRGTDPLEQYF,TGTGCCAGTGGACGAGGGACAGACCCCCTCGAGCAGTACTTC
.,many,TRBJ1-2,TRBV9,CASSPGDWKLYGYTF,TGTGCCAGCAGCCCCGGAGACTGGAAGCTCTATGGCTACACCTTC
.,many,TRBJ1-1,TRBV12-3/TRBV12-4,CASSLAHGGVNTEAFF,TGTGCCAGCAGTTTAGCGCACGGGGGGGTGAACACTGAAGCTTTCTTT
.,many,TRBJ1-6,TRBV7-9,CASSLGGVESPLHF,TGTGCCAGCAGCTTAGGAGGGGTGGAATCACCCCTCCACTTT
.,few,TRBJ2-7,TRBV24-1,CATSHNLVPYEQYF,TGTGCCACCAGCCATAACCTAGTACCCTACGAGCAGTACTTC
.,many,TRBJ2-7,TRBV5-5,CASSSDSYEQYF,TGTGCCAGCAGCTCTGACAGCTACGAGCAGTACTTC
.,many,TRBJ2-5,TRBV3-1,CASSPPGRETQYF,TGTGCCAGCAGTCCCCCAGGGAGGGAGACCCAGTACTTC
TRBD2,many,TRBJ2-3,TRBV14,CASSQIRSGGTDTQYF,TGTGCCAGCAGCCAGATTCGTAGCGGGGGCACAGATACGCAGTATTTT
TRBD2,many,TRBJ2-5,TRBV10-3,CAISGEREELETQYF,TGTGCCATCAGTGGAGAGCGGGAGGAGTTGGAGACCCAGTACTTC